The clone carrying this T cell receptor (beta chain) appeared a few times. Antigen unknown. This specimen comes from a study of post-analysis software for immune sequencing data. The overall study: Courses of disease covered relapsing-remitting, secondary progressive and progressive-relapsing multiple sclerosis.

Study results and caveats: Strong co-clustering by F measure was seen for same-batch samples. TRBV segments more frequent in patients than in controls numbered five and included TRBV5-6, TRBV5-1 and TRBV20-1. Compared against controls, patients with multiple sclerosis displayed significantly lower normalized Chao1 diversity.

TCR beta cDNA libraries included unique molecular identifiers. From roughly 1 to 10 million T cells, 400,000 to 600,000 cDNA molecules were obtained. TCRdb re-called the PCR reads through MiXCR, storing one row per CDR3 protein. The sample shows roughly 670,000 distinct CDR3 sequences, around 64% of them seen only once. In germline, CDR1 is SEHNR, CDR2 FQNEAQ (reference sequence). V was trimmed by 1 base and J by 6 bases, leaving 10 bases between them. CDR3 length: 14 amino acids. Source material: blood. The J gene is TRBJ2-1, the V gene TRBV7-9; D remains ambiguous. This TCR was sampled from a girl aged 2-15 years with multiple sclerosis. CDR3 sequence: CASSLEESPNEQFF. CDR3 coding DNA: TGTGCCAGCAGCTTAGAGGAGTCCCCCAATGAGCAGTTCTTC.